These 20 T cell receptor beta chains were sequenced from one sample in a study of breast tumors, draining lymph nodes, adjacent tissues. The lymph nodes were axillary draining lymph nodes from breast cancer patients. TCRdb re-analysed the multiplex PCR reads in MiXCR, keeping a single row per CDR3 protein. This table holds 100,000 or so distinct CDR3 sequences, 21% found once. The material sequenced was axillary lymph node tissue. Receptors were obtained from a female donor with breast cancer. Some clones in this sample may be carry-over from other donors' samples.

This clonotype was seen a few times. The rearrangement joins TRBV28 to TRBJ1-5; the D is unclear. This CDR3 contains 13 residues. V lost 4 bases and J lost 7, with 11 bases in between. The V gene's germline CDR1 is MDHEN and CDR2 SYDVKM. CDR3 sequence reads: CASSSSVTQPQHF. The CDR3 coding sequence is TGTGCCAGCAGTTCATCAGTCACGCAGCCCCAGCATTTT. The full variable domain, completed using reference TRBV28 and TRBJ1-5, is DVKVTQSSRYLVKRTGEKVFLECVQDMDHENMFWYRQDPGLGLRLIYFSYDVKMKEKGDIPEGYSVSREKKERFSLILESASTNQTSMYLCASSSSVTQPQHFGDGTRLSIL.

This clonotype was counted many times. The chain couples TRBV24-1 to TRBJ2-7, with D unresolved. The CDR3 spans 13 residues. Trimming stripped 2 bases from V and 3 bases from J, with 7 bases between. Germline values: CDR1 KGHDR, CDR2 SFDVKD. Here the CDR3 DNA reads TGTGCCACCAGTGATTCACAACGCTACGAGCAGTACTTC. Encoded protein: CATSDSQRYEQYF.

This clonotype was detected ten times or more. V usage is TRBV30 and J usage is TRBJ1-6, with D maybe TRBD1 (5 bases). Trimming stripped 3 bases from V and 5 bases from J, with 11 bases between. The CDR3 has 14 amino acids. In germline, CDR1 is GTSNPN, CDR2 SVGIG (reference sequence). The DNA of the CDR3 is TGTGCCTGGAGGCTATCAGGGAATAATTCACCCCTCCACTTT. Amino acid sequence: CAWRLSGNNSPLHF. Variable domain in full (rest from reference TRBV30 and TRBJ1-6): SQTIHQWPATLVQPVGSPLSLECTVEGTSNPNLYWYRQAAGRGLQLLFYSVGIGQISSEVPQNLSASRPQDRQFILSSKKLLLSDSGFYLCAWRLSGNNSPLHFGNGTRLTVT.

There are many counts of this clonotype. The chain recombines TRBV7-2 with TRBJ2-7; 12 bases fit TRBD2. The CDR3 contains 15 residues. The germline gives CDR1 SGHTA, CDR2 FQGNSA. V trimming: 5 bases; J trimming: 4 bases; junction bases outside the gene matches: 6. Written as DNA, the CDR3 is TGTGCCAGCAGCCAAACTAGCGGGGGGCTGTACGAGCAGTACTTC. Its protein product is CASSQTSGGLYEQYF.

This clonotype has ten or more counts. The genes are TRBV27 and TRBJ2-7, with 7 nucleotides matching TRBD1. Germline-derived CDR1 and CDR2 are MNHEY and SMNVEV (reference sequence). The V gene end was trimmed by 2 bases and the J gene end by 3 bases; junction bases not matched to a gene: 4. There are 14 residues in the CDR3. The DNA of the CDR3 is TGTGCCAGCAGTTTACAGGGGGAATACTACGAGCAGTACTTC. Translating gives CASSLQGEYYEQYF.

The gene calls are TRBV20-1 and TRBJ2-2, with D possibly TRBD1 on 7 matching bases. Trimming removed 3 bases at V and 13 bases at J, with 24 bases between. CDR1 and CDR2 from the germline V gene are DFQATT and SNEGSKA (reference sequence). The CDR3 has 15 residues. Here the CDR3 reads CSARMRDSVSSGLFF. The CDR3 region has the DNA TGCAGTGCTAGGATGCGGGACAGCGTCTCGTCGGGGCTGTTTTTT.

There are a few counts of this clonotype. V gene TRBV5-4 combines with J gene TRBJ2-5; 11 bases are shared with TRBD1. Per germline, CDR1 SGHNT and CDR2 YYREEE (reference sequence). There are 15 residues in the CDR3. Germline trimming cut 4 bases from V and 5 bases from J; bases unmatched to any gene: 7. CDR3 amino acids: CASSAGQGGFETQYF. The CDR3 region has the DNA TGTGCCAGCAGCGCGGGACAGGGGGGTTTTGAGACCCAGTACTTC.

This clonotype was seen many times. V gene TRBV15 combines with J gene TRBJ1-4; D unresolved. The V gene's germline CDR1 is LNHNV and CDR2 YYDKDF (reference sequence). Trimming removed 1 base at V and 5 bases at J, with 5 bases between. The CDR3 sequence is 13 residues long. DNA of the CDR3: TGTGCCACCAGCAGAGTCTCGAATGAAAAACTGTTTTTT. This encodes CATSRVSNEKLFF.

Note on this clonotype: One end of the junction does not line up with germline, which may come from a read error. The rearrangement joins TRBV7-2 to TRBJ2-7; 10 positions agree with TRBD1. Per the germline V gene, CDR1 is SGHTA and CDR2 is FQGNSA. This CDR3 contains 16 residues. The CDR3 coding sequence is TGTGCCTGCAGCTTAGCATCGGGACAGGGGTATTTGGAGCAGTACTTC. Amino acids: CACSLASGQGYLEQYF.

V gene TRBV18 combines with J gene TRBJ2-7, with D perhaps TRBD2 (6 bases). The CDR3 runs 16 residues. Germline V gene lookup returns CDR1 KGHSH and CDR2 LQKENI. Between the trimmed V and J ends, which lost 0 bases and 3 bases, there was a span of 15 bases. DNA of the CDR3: TGTGCCAGCTCACCACCCGGCGGTCGGGGGTTCTACGAGCAGTACTTC. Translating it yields CASSPPGGRGFYEQYF.

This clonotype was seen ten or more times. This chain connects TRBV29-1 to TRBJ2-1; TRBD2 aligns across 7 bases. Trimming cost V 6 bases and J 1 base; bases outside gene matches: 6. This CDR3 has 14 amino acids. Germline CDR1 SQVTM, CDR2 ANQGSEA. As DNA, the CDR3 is TGCAGCGTCGAACTAGCGATTTCCTACAATGAGCAGTTCTTC. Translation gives CSVELAISYNEQFF.

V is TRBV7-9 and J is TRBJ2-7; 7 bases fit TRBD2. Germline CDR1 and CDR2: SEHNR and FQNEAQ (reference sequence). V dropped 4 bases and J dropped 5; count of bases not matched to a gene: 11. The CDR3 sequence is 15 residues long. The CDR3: CASSSPTSSRDEQYF. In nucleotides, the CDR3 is TGTGCCAGCAGCTCGCCGACTAGCTCGCGAGACGAGCAGTACTTC.

The CDR3, as DNA: TGTGCCAGCAGTTCCGGGACAGGGGGCTTGCAGACCCAGTACTTC. As protein: CASSSGTGGLQTQYF. The J gene is TRBJ2-5, the V gene TRBV6-2 or TRBV6-3; 12 bases match TRBD1. Germline lookup yields CDR1 MNHEY and CDR2 SVGEGT. The CDR3 runs to 15 residues. V lost 4 bases to trimming and J lost 6 bases; unmatched junction nucleotides: 6.

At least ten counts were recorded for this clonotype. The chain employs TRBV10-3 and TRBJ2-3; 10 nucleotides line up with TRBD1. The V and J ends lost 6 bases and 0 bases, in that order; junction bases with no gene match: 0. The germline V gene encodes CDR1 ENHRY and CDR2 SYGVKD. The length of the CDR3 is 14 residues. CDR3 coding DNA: TGTGCCATCAGGGACAGGGGGAGCACAGATACGCAGTATTTT. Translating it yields CAIRDRGSTDTQYF.

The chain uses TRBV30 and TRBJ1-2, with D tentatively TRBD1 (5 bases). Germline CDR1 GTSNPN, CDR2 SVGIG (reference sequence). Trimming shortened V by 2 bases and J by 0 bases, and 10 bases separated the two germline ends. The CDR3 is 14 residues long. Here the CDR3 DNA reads TGTGCCTGGAGTTTAGGGGCTTCTAACTATGGCTACACCTTC. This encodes CAWSLGASNYGYTF. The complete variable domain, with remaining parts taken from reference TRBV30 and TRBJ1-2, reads SQTIHQWPATLVQPVGSPLSLECTVEGTSNPNLYWYRQAAGRGLQLLFYSVGIGQISSEVPQNLSASRPQDRQFILSSKKLLLSDSGFYLCAWSLGASNYGYTFGSGTRLTVV.

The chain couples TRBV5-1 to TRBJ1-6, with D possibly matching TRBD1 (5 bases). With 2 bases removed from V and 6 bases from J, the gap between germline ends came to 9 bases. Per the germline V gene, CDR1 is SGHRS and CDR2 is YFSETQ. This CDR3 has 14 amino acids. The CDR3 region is CASSLGGANSPLHF. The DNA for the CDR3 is TGCGCCAGCAGCTTAGGAGGGGCTAATTCACCCCTCCACTTT.

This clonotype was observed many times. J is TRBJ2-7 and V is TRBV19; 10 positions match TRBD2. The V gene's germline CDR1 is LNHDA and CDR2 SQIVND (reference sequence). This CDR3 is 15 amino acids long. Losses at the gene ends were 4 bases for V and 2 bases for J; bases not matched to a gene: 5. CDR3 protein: CASSRESGGAYEQYF. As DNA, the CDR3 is TGTGCCAGTAGTAGAGAAAGCGGGGGGGCCTACGAGCAGTACTTC. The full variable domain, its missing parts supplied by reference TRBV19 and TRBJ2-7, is DGGITQSPKYLFRKEGQNVTLSCEQNLNHDAMYWYRQDPGQGLRLIYYSQIVNDFQKGDIAEGYSVSREKKESFPLTVTSAQKNPTAFYLCASSRESGGAYEQYFGPGTRLTVT.

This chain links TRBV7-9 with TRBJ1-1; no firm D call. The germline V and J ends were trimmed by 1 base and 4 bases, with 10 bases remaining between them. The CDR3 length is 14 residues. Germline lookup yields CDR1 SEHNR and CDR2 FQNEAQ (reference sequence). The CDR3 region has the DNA TGTGCCAGCAGCTTAGAAACCCGCCTCACTGAAGCTTTCTTT. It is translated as CASSLETRLTEAFF.

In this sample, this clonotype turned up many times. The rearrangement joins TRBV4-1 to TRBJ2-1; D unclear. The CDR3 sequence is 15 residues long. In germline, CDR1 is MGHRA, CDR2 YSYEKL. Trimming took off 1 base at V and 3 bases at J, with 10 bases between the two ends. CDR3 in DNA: TGCGCCAGCAGCCAAGCCCCCTTGGACTACAATGAGCAGTTCTTC. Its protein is CASSQAPLDYNEQFF.

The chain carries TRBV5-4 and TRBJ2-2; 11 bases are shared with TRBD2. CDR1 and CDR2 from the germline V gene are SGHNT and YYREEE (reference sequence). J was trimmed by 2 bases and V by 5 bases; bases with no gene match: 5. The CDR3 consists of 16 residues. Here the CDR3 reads CASRETSGANTGELFF. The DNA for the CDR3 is TGTGCCAGCAGGGAGACTAGCGGGGCCAACACCGGGGAGCTGTTTTTT.